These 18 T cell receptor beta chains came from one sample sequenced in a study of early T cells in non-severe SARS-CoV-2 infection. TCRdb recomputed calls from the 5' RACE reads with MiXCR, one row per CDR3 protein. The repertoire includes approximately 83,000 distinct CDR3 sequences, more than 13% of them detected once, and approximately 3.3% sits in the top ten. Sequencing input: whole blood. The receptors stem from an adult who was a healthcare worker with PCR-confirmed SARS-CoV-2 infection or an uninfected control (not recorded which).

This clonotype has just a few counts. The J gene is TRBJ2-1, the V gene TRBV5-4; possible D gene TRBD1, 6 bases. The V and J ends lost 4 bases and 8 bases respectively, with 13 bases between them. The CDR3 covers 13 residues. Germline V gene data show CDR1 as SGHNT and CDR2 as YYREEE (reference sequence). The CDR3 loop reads CASSLAGVYEQFF. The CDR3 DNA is TGTGCCAGCAGCCTGGCAGGGGTCTATGAGCAGTTCTTC.

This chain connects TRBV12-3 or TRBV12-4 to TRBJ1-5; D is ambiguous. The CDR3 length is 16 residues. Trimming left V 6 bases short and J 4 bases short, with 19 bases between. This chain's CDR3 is CASRSNRQADNQPQHF. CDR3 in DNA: TGTGCCAGCAGATCCAACCGCCAGGCGGATAATCAGCCCCAGCATTTT.

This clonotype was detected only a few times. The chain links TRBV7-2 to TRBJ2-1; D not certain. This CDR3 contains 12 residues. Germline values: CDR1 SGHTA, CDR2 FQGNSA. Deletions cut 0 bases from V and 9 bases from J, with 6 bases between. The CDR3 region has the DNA TGTGCCAGCAGCTTAGCGGTGGGTGAGCAGTTCTTC. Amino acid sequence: CASSLAVGEQFF.

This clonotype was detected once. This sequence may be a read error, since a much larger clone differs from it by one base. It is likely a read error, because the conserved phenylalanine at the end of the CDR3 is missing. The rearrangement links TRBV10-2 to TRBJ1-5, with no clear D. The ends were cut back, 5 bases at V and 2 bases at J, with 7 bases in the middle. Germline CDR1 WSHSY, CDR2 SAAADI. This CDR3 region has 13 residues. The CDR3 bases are TGCGCCAGCAGTCTCACGGGCAATCAGCCCCAGCATTCT. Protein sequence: CASSLTGNQPQHS.

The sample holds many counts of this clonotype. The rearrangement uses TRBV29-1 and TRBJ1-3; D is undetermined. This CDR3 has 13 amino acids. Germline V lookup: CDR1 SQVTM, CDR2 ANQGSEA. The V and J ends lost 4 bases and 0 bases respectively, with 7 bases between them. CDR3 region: CSVGEFSGNTIYF. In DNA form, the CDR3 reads TGCAGCGTTGGGGAATTCTCTGGAAACACCATATATTTT.

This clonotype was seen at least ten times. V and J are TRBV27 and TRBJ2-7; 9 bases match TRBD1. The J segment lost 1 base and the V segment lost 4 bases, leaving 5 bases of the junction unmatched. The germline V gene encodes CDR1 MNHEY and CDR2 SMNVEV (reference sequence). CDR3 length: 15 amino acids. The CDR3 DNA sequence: TGTGCCAGCAGTTGGGGGACAGGGCAATCCTACGAGCAGTACTTC. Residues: CASSWGTGQSYEQYF.

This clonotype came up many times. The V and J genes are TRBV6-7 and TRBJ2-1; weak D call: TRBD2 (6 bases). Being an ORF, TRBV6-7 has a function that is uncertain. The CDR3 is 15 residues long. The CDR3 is CALPTGEKYYNEQFF. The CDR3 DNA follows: TGTGCTCTCCCTACGGGGGAGAAATACTACAATGAGCAGTTCTTC.

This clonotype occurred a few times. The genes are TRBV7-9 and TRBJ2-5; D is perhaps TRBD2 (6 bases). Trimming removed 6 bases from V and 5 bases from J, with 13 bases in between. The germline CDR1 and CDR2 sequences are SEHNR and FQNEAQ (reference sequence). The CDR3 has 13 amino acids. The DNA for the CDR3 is TGTGCCAGCAGGGAGGAGGGGTCGGAGACCCAGTACTTC. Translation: CASREEGSETQYF.

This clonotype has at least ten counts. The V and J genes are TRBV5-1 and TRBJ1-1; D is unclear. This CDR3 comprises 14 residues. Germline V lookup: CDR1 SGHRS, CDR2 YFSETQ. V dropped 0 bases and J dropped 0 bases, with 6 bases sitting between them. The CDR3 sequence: CASSLEAVNTEAFF. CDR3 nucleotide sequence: TGCGCCAGCAGCTTGGAGGCGGTGAACACTGAAGCTTTCTTT.

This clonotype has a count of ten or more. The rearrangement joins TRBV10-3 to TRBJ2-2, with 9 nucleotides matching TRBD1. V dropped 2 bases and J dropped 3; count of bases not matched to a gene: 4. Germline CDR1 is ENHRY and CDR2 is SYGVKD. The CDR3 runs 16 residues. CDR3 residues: CAISELTGGHTGELFF. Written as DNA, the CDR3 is TGTGCCATCAGTGAGCTGACAGGGGGTCACACCGGGGAGCTGTTTTTT.

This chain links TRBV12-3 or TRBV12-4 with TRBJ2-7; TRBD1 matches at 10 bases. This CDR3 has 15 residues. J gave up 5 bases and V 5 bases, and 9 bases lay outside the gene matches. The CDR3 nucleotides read TGTGCCAGCAGTCCCGCCGGGACAGGGGTCGACGAGCAGTACTTC. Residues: CASSPAGTGVDEQYF.

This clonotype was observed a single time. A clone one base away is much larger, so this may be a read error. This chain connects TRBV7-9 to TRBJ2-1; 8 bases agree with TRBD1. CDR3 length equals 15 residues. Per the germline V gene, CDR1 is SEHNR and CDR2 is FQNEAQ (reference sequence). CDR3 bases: TGTGCCAGCAGCTGGGAGGACAGGGCCCACAATGAGCAGCTCTTC. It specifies CASSWEDRAHNEQLF.

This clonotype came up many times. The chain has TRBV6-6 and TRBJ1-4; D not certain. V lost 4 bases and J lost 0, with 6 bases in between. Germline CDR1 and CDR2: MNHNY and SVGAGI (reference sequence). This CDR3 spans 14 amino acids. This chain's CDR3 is CASSWLATNEKLFF. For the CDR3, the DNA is TGTGCCAGCAGTTGGTTAGCAACTAATGAAAAACTGTTTTTT.

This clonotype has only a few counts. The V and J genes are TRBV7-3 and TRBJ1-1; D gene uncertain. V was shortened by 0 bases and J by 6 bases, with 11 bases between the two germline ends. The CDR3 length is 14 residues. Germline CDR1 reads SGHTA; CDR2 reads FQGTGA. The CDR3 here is CASSLTGANPEAFF. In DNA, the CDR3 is TGTGCCAGCAGCTTAACGGGTGCGAATCCTGAAGCTTTCTTT.

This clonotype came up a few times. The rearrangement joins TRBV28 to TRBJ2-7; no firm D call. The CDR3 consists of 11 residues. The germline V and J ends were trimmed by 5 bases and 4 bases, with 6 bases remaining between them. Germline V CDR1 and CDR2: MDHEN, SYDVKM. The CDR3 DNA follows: TGTGCCAGCAGTAACACTTACGAGCAGTACTTC. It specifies CASSNTYEQYF.

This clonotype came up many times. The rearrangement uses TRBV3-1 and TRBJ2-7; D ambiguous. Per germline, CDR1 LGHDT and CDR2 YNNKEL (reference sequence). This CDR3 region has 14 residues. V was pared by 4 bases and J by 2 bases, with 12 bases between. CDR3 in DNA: TGTGCCAGCAGCCTAAAGGACGGAACCTACGAGCAGTACTTC. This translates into CASSLKDGTYEQYF.

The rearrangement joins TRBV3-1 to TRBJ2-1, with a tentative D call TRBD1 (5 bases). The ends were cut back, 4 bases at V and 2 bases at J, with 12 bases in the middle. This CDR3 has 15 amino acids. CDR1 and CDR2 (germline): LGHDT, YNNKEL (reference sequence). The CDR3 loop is CASSRGVPTYNEQFF. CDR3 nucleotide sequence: TGTGCCAGCAGCCGGGGCGTGCCTACCTACAATGAGCAGTTCTTC.

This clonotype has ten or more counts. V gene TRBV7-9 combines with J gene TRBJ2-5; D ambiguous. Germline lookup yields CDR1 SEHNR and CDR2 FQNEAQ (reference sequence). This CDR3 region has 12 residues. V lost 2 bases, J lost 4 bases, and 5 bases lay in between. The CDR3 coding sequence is TGTGCCAGCAGCTTATCTGGAGAGACCCAGTACTTC. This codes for CASSLSGETQYF.